Only one count was recorded for the clone carrying this T cell receptor (beta chain). Germline CDR1 and CDR2: SNHLY and FYNNEI. V dropped 7 bases and J dropped 5 bases, with 12 bases sitting between them. There are 12 residues in the CDR3. Sequencing was performed with immunoSEQ multiplex PCR; in TCRdb, only in-frame clones are kept and a portion is missing. The table shows over 80,000 clones, with 75% to 85% occurring only once. This sample was taken from a study of control samples from healthy donors and cancer patients. The receptor's source is a woman in her twenties or thirties in good health. This chain links TRBV2 with TRBJ2-7; no definite D call. Sequences were obtained from blood. CDR3 sequence reads: CASTVRAHEQYF. DNA for the CDR3: TGTGCCAGCACCGTAAGGGCCCACGAGCAGTACTTC.